This T cell receptor (beta chain) was identified in a study of T cells in Graves' hyperthyroidism and ophthalmopathy (dated by TCRdb to about 2019). With regard to the full study: Peripheral blood was collected at initial diagnosis, before any treatment. Once sampling was done, hyperthyroidism patients were given methimazole at a starting dose of 30 mg daily, whereas ophthalmopathy patients were given high-dose intravenous methylprednisolone. Prospective prediction of ophthalmopathy was tested in an independent validation cohort of approximately 19 hyperthyroidism patients and 15 to 17 patients who later progressed to ophthalmopathy. According to the paper, TCR Vbeta CDR3 sequencing was carried out on 135 peripheral blood samples, which came from some 41 ophthalmopathy, roughly 75 hyperthyroidism and approximately 17 progressor patients. The 95 to 100 discovery patients were randomly split 7:3 into training and test sets. Thyroid tissue and blood T-cell repertoires from about six Graves' hyperthyroidism patients were also compared in the study. To identify distinguishing TCR V-J signatures, a discovery cohort of 90 to 100 patients was used, comprising 43 with Graves' ophthalmopathy and some 57 with stable Graves' hyperthyroidism.

Stable Graves' hyperthyroidism was defined as no progression to ophthalmopathy during 18 months of follow-up. Hyperthyroidism patients were aged 18 to 65 years and newly diagnosed, with disease duration of less than 2 months. Exclusion was applied to patients with uncontrolled infections, other autoimmune diseases, pregnancy or lactation. Diagnoses were established on the basis of clinical symptoms, serum thyroxine and TRAb, thyroid ultrasound, and orbital computed tomography. PBMCs were separated from 10 ml of fresh peripheral blood using Ficoll-Paque density gradient centrifugation. Trizol reagent was used to extract total RNA, and RNA quality was then checked on an Agilent 2100 Bioanalyzer. The full study reports these points: No statistical method was used to set the sample size in advance, and investigators knew the group allocation. Most expanded thyroid clonotypes (frequency above 0.001) were also found in blood, which suggests that blood repertoires may mirror thyroid immune responses. In validation, the model predicted progression to ophthalmopathy a median of roughly 6.1 months before onset, with over 60% sensitivity and about 72% specificity. A 13 V-J signature model separated ophthalmopathy from stable hyperthyroidism, with approximately 87% sensitivity and 81.08% specificity in cross-validation and 80%/75% in testing.

This clonotype has only a few counts. The target of this receptor is not known. No much larger clonotype is one base removed from it; base qualities were not supplied. The CDR3 numbers 15 residues from cysteine through phenylalanine. Just CDR3 DNA is preserved here, 45 bases in frame from base 1. CDR1 and CDR2 were assigned from the germline V gene as MGHRA and YSYEKL. V is cut by 2 bases and J by 5 bases, and the space between the germline ends is 16 bases. Amplification of TCR beta CDR3 regions was carried out from RNA transcripts. The first round of RT-PCR for the TCR CDR3 was performed with the HTBI primer set and the Qiagen OneStep RT-PCR kit. Libraries were constructed in a second round of multiplex PCR, after which size selection and purification were carried out. The libraries were sequenced on an Illumina HiSeq2000 using paired-end 100 bp reads. The paper's processing steps were these. SOAPnuke was used to process the raw data, with reads discarded if the reads contained adapters or uncalled bases, had a mean Phred below 15, or lacked an exact constant-primer or identifier match. High-quality paired reads were merged using COPE v1.2.5, and each unique nucleotide sequence was defined as a clonotype. MiTCR v1.1 was used to align the clonotypes against IMGT TRBV, TRBD and TRBJ reference segments. The analysis was restricted to V-J combinations with a frequency above 0.0001, which together covered 99% to 99.2% of the repertoires. The TCS score was defined as the ratio of F50 (clonal expansion) to E x V (chaos), calculated using BLOSUM62-based TCRdist between CDR3 peptides within each V-J. Welch's t-statistics and random forest reduced fewer than 600 V-J features to 13, which were used in a naive Bayes classifier (R e1071). The raw public data were reprocessed by TCRdb itself: fastp quality trimming at Q25, MiXCR clonotype calling, in-frame beta chains only. Entries are consolidated by CDR3 protein sequence, retaining the most common genes and DNA. The V and J calls follow TCRdb's processing rather than the paper's. Across this sample there are roughly 720,000 distinct CDR3 sequences, with 17% seen only once. The ten largest account for 15% to 17% of the sample.

The TCR comes from a man aged 45-60 years with Graves' hyperthyroidism. This sequence uses TRBV4-1 and TRBJ2-7, with no reliable assignment of the D segment. Sequencing was done on a sample of blood. CDR3 sequence: CASSQSPITRDEQYF. At the DNA level, the sequence is TGCGCCAGCAGCCAATCCCCAATAACTCGGGACGAGCAGTACTTC.